The next 31 T cell receptor beta chains were all read from a single sample in a study of blood T cell repertoires in COVID-19. Measured with immunoSEQ multiplex PCR; TCRdb has only the in-frame clones, and not every one. The sample gives 73,000 or so clones, approximately 80% of which show up once; more than 5% is in the top ten. Material for sequencing was peripheral blood. Every receptor here comes from a woman aged 55-69 years with acute or convalescent COVID-19.

V and J are TRBV15 and TRBJ1-3; 7 bases align to TRBD1. The CDR3 covers 15 residues. Trimming at V came to 1 base and at J to 5 bases, leaving 5 bases not matched to a gene. Germline V gene lookup returns CDR1 LNHNV and CDR2 YYDKDF (reference sequence). In nucleotides, the CDR3 is TGTGCCACCAGCAGAGGTGGACAGGCGAGAAACACCATATATTTT. Protein product: CATSRGGQARNTIYF.

The chain has TRBV7-2 and TRBJ2-7; D may be TRBD2 (5 bases). Germline V CDR1 and CDR2: SGHTA, FQGNSA. The CDR3 covers 15 residues. Trimming removed 7 bases from V and 2 bases from J, with 18 bases in between. The CDR3 is CASIPNGVWAYEQYF. CDR3 coding DNA: TGTGCCAGCATCCCTAACGGGGTTTGGGCCTACGAGCAGTACTTC. Variable domain in full (rest from reference TRBV7-2 and TRBJ2-7): GAGVSQSPSNKVTEKGKDVELRCDPISGHTALYWYRQSLGQGLEFLIYFQGNSAPDKSGLPSDRFSAERTGGSVSTLTIQRTQQEDSAVYLCASIPNGVWAYEQYFGPGTRLTVT.

This clone was recorded once. The V gene is TRBV21-1, the J gene TRBJ1-2; the table gives TRBD1 as D, unverified against the DNA. TRBV21-1 is shown as a pseudogene. The CDR3 extends over 16 amino acids. For the CDR3, the DNA is TGTGCCAGCAGCAAGGACAGGGGTTTCGGGGACTATGGCTACACCTTC. It codes for CASSKDRGFGDYGYTF.

This clone was recorded a few times. The chain couples TRBV7-3 to TRBJ2-7, with 12 nucleotides matching TRBD1. V gave up 2 bases and J gave up 6 bases; unmatched junction bases: 5. This CDR3 spans 15 amino acids. CDR1 SGHTA and CDR2 FQGTGA come from the germline V gene. The CDR3 loop is CASSLWDRGRSEQYF. DNA of the CDR3: TGTGCCAGCAGCTTATGGGACAGGGGGCGAAGCGAGCAGTACTTC.

The chain combines TRBV7-3 with TRBJ1-1, with 7 bases fitting TRBD1. J was trimmed by 1 base and V by 4 bases; bases with no gene match: 3. The CDR3 loop spans 14 amino acids. Germline V gives CDR1 SGHTA, CDR2 FQGTGA. DNA of the CDR3: TGTGCCAGCAGCTGGGGACAGAAGAACACTGAAGCTTTCTTT. Its protein product is CASSWGQKNTEAFF.

This sequence joins TRBV3-1 (or the pseudogene TRBV3-2) and TRBJ2-3; weak D call: TRBD1 (6 bases). The ends were cut back, 5 bases at V and 0 bases at J, with 12 bases in the middle. The CDR3 consists of 15 residues. CDR1 and CDR2 (germline): LGHDT, YNNKEL (reference sequence). CDR3 bases: TGTGCCAGCAGCACAGGGACGGCTAGCACAGATACGCAGTATTTT. It yields the protein CASSTGTASTDTQYF.

The chain couples TRBV19 to TRBJ1-1; D perhaps matches TRBD1 (5 bases). The germline gives CDR1 LNHDA, CDR2 SQIVND (reference sequence). This CDR3 region has 14 residues. With 3 bases removed from V and 5 bases from J, the gap between germline ends came to 13 bases. The CDR3, as DNA: TGTGCCAGTAGTATGGGGGTGCGGGGTACTGAAGCTTTCTTT. This encodes CASSMGVRGTEAFF.

The chain has TRBV5-1 and TRBJ1-1, with D possibly matching TRBD1 (5 bases). This CDR3 spans 15 amino acids. Per the germline V gene, CDR1 is SGHRS and CDR2 is YFSETQ. V was cut by 4 bases and J by 2 bases, with 15 bases left in between. CDR3 sequence: CASSPSGSSNTEAFF. Written as DNA, the CDR3 is TGCGCCAGCAGCCCCTCAGGGTCTTCTAACACTGAAGCTTTCTTT. The whole variable domain, remainder taken from reference TRBV5-1 and TRBJ1-1, is KAGVTQTPRYLIKTRGQQVTLSCSPISGHRSVSWYQQTPGQGLQFLFEYFSETQRNKGNFPGRFSGRQFSNSRSEMNVSTLELGDSALYLCASSPSGSSNTEAFFGQGTRLTVV.

The V and J genes are TRBV5-1 and TRBJ2-7; 9 positions agree with TRBD1. The CDR3 is 15 residues long. J gave up 1 base and V 4 bases, and 6 bases lay outside the gene matches. Per germline, CDR1 SGHRS and CDR2 YFSETQ. The DNA of the CDR3 is TGCGCCAGCAGCGGAAGACAGGGGGTTTCCTACGAGCAGTACTTC. Its protein product is CASSGRQGVSYEQYF.

CDR3 coding DNA: TGTGCCAGCAGCTTAGAGGACAGGGGACTCGACCTAAGCTCCTACGAGCAGTACTTC. Its protein product is CASSLEDRGLDLSSYEQYF. This chain joins TRBV11-2 and TRBJ2-7; 9 positions match TRBD1. The CDR3 is made up of 19 amino acids. V shed 0 bases, J shed 0 bases, and the junction held 12 bases outside the gene matches. Germline lookup yields CDR1 SGHAT and CDR2 FQNNGV.

About this clone: A read error may produce the germline difference seen at one junction end. CDR3 region: CASSLGGTGGSNVF. CDR3 coding DNA: TGTGCCAGCAGCTTAGGTGGGACAGGGGGCTCTAATGTGTTT. This chain uses TRBV7-9 with TRBJ1-1, with 12 bases aligning to TRBD1. The CDR3 length is 14 residues. Germline assignment: CDR1 SEHNR and CDR2 FQNEAQ (reference sequence).

V is TRBV6-6 and J is TRBJ2-2; D uncertain. This CDR3 contains 12 residues. Deletions cut 7 bases from V and 4 bases from J, with 7 bases between. Germline CDR1 is MNHNY and CDR2 is SVGAGI (reference sequence). DNA of the CDR3: TGTGCCAGCACCCGGTCCACCGGGGAGCTGTTTTTT. This gives the protein CASTRSTGELFF.

The chain has TRBV7-2 and TRBJ2-2, with D perhaps matching TRBD2 (5 bases). V gave up 5 bases and J gave up 6 bases, with 16 bases separating them. Looked up from germline, CDR1 is SGHTA and CDR2 is FQGNSA. The CDR3 is 15 residues long. CDR3 coding DNA: TGTGCCAGCAGCCCGCTGGACTCATTTTCCGGGGAGCTGTTTTTT. It encodes CASSPLDSFSGELFF.

V is TRBV5-1 and J is TRBJ2-3; TRBD2 is a possible D gene (5 bases). The CDR3 runs to 14 residues. V was clipped by 0 bases and J by 1 base, with 6 bases between them. Germline V gene lookup returns CDR1 SGHRS and CDR2 YFSETQ. CDR3 DNA sequence: TGCGCCAGCAGCTTGGACGGGGGCACAGATACGCAGTATTTT. It codes for CASSLDGGTDTQYF.

The genes are TRBV7-3 and TRBJ2-3, with 7 bases that match TRBD1. Germline lookup yields CDR1 SGHTA and CDR2 FQGTGA. Germline trimming cut 5 bases from V and 4 bases from J; bases unmatched to any gene: 12. The CDR3 spans 16 residues. The CDR3 protein is CASSPYTGVGADTQYF. CDR3 in DNA: TGTGCCAGCAGCCCATATACAGGGGTCGGCGCAGATACGCAGTATTTT.

The V call is TRBV5-1, the J call TRBJ2-3; TRBD1 matches 7 bases. This CDR3 region has 15 residues. Germline lookup yields CDR1 SGHRS and CDR2 YFSETQ. Trimming took 4 bases from V and 0 from J; bases not matched to a gene: 5. CDR3 nucleotides: TGCGCCAGCAGCATCCAGGGGGTTAGCACAGATACGCAGTATTTT. Its translation: CASSIQGVSTDTQYF.

V usage is TRBV10-2 and J usage is TRBJ1-1; TRBD1 is a possible D gene (6 bases). Germline-derived CDR1 and CDR2 are WSHSY and SAAADI. The ends were cut back, 6 bases at V and 1 base at J, with 9 bases in the middle. There are 13 residues in the CDR3. The CDR3 nucleotides read TGCGCCAGCAGCCAACAGGGGAACACTGAAGCTTTCTTT. Translating gives CASSQQGNTEAFF.

This clone was counted a single time. V is TRBV7-2 and J is TRBJ2-7; 7 bases map to TRBD1. Germline V gene sequence: CDR1 SGHTA, CDR2 FQGNSA. CDR3 length equals 14 residues. V gave up 5 bases and J gave up 6 bases; unmatched junction bases: 10. CDR3: CASSKGGTNGEQYF. For the CDR3, the DNA is TGTGCCAGCAGCAAAGGGGGCACAAACGGCGAGCAGTACTTC.

V and J are TRBV5-1 and TRBJ2-2, with D possibly being TRBD2 (6 bases). Trimming shortened V by 1 base and J by 1 base, and 14 bases separated the two germline ends. Per germline, CDR1 SGHRS and CDR2 YFSETQ. The CDR3 covers 17 residues. The CDR3: CASSLNQRALNTGELFF. CDR3 coding DNA: TGCGCCAGCAGCTTGAATCAGCGGGCCCTGAACACCGGGGAGCTGTTTTTT.

This clone was observed a few times. This chain uses TRBV4-2 with TRBJ2-3; 9 nucleotides align to TRBD2. This CDR3 contains 16 residues. The germline gives CDR1 LGHNA, CDR2 YNFKEQ. V was pared by 0 bases and J by 8 bases, with 9 bases of the junction left unmatched. The CDR3 DNA reads as TGTGCCAGCAGCCAAGAATCTCGCGGGGGGGCCGGTACGCAGTATTTT. Its translation is CASSQESRGGAGTQYF.

This clone was observed a single time. The CDR3 loop reads CASSLSSRRPQHF. The DNA for the CDR3 is TGTGCCAGCAGTTTATCGTCCCGGAGGCCCCAGCATTTT. The chain recombines TRBV27 with TRBJ1-5; D unclear. Germline loops: CDR1 MNHEY, CDR2 SMNVEV (reference sequence). V lost 0 bases and J 9 bases, leaving 9 bases between the germline ends. The CDR3 is made up of 13 amino acids.

The genes are TRBV2 and TRBJ1-6; D not certain. The CDR3 runs to 14 residues. Germline loops: CDR1 SNHLY, CDR2 FYNNEI. V lost 3 bases, J lost 9 bases, and 12 bases lay in between. In DNA, the CDR3 is TGTGCCAGCAGTGAGGGCCGGATCGTTTCACCCCTCCACTTT. Amino acids: CASSEGRIVSPLHF.

This chain uses TRBV5-1 with TRBJ1-4; maybe TRBD1 (6 bases). V was trimmed by 3 bases and J by 4 bases, leaving 13 bases between them. This CDR3 region has 15 residues. Looked up from germline, CDR1 is SGHRS and CDR2 is YFSETQ. CDR3 residues: CASSSQGRDNEKLFF. DNA of the CDR3: TGCGCCAGCAGCTCCCAGGGGAGGGATAATGAAAAACTGTTTTTT.

The rearrangement uses TRBV9 and TRBJ1-4; 10 nucleotides line up with TRBD1. This CDR3 comprises 15 residues. The germline V gene has CDR1 SGDLS and CDR2 YYNGEE. Germline trimming cut 2 bases from V and 6 bases from J; bases unmatched to any gene: 4. CDR3 in amino acids: CASSVGGQGDEKLFF. CDR3 nucleotides: TGTGCCAGCAGCGTCGGAGGACAGGGGGATGAAAAACTGTTTTTT.

This rearrangement joins TRBV7-9 to TRBJ1-1; D is unresolved. Per the germline V gene, CDR1 is SEHNR and CDR2 is FQNEAQ (reference sequence). This CDR3 is built from 14 residues. Trimming stripped 3 bases from V and 0 bases from J, with 8 bases between. CDR3 DNA: TGTGCCAGCAGCTTGAGTTCAATGAACACTGAAGCTTTCTTT. Its protein is CASSLSSMNTEAFF.

This chain joins TRBV5-4 and TRBJ2-1, with TRBD2 identical over 16 bases. Germline CDR1 is SGHNT and CDR2 is YYREEE (reference sequence). This CDR3 spans 18 amino acids. V shed 0 bases and J 8 bases; nucleotides not matched to a gene: 8. CDR3 loop: CASSLVPGLAGGPHEQFF. DNA for the CDR3: TGTGCCAGCAGCTTGGTCCCGGGACTAGCGGGGGGGCCCCATGAGCAGTTCTTC.

This sequence joins TRBV7-9 and TRBJ2-1, with TRBD1 identical over 9 bases. J gave up 2 bases and V 5 bases, and 7 bases lay outside the gene matches. CDR1 is SEHNR and CDR2 is FQNEAQ in the germline V gene (reference sequence). The CDR3 length is 16 residues. The CDR3 spells CASSPATGGAYNEQFF. Here the CDR3 DNA reads TGTGCCAGCAGCCCGGCCACAGGGGGCGCCTACAATGAGCAGTTCTTC.

V gene TRBV6-4 combines with J gene TRBJ2-1; TRBD2 aligns across 11 bases. Losses at the gene ends were 3 bases for V and 4 bases for J; bases not matched to a gene: 2. Germline lookup yields CDR1 MRHNA and CDR2 SNTAGT. The CDR3 is made up of 15 amino acids. The chain's CDR3 is CASSELAGDYNEQFF. CDR3 nucleotides: TGTGCCAGCAGTGAACTAGCGGGGGATTACAATGAGCAGTTCTTC.

The table lists this clone with a few counts. The V gene is TRBV3-1 (or the pseudogene TRBV3-2), the J gene TRBJ2-7; 10 bases align to TRBD1. The ends lost 2 bases at V and 1 base at J; junction bases unmatched: 2. The CDR3 runs 15 residues. Germline CDR1 LGHDT, CDR2 YNNKEL (reference sequence). CDR3 loop: CASSQLGQGSYEQYF. The CDR3 nucleotides are TGTGCCAGCAGCCAACTGGGACAGGGGTCCTACGAGCAGTACTTC.

The CDR3 nucleotides are TGTGCCAGCAGTTACAGGGAGGGGACAGATACGCAGTATTTT. Translating it yields CASSYREGTDTQYF. The chain employs TRBV6-5 and TRBJ2-3; 7 positions match TRBD2. This CDR3 region has 14 residues. The junction had 2 bases not matched to a gene; V was cut back by 2 bases and J by 3 bases. Germline CDR1 MNHEY, CDR2 SVGAGI.

This rearrangement joins TRBV5-1 to TRBJ2-1; 9 nucleotides line up with TRBD1. The CDR3 loop spans 17 amino acids. CDR1 and CDR2 (germline): SGHRS, YFSETQ. Unmatched junction bases numbered 16, after V lost 5 bases and J lost 7 bases. This CDR3 reads CASSNGQRTGVMNEQFF. CDR3 DNA sequence: TGCGCCAGCAGTAACGGCCAGAGGACAGGGGTTATGAATGAGCAGTTCTTC.